What follows are 9 T cell receptor beta chains derived from one specimen sequenced in a study of blood T cells in healthy people across ages (dated by TCRdb to 2015 to 2017). The library relied on 5' RACE. The reads were generated on an Illumina HiSeq 2500. A second PCR of roughly 7 to 11 cycles was performed with a sample-barcoded 5' primer and a J-beta primer mix. The public reads were reprocessed in TCRdb via fastp at Q25 and MiXCR, keeping in-frame beta chains. Each CDR3 protein gets just one entry, which takes the most common genes and DNA from the rows behind it. In this sample the table shows about 2 million distinct CDR3 sequences, roughly 49% of which occur a single time. Clones ranked in the top ten supply more than 2% of the sample. Sequencing was done on a sample of blood. These receptors were taken from a woman in her forties in good health.

The chain links TRBV27 to TRBJ2-5; perhaps TRBD1 as D (5 bases). The CDR3 contains 16 residues. The V gene lost 1 base and the J gene lost 3 bases, with 15 bases spanning the gap. The germline V gene encodes CDR1 MNHEY and CDR2 SMNVEV (reference sequence). CDR3 residues: CASSLLGPGYEETQYF. In DNA form, the CDR3 reads TGTGCCAGCAGTTTATTAGGACCAGGGTACGAAGAGACCCAGTACTTC.

The chain has TRBV9 and TRBJ2-5, with 7 nucleotides matching TRBD2. Germline V gene lookup returns CDR1 SGDLS and CDR2 YYNGEE. This CDR3 spans 14 amino acids. Trimming at V came to 4 bases and at J to 3 bases, leaving 6 bases not matched to a gene. CDR3 DNA: TGTGCCAGCAGCCCAAGCGGGGTCGAAGAGACCCAGTACTTC. Protein: CASSPSGVEETQYF.

The rearrangement uses TRBV28 and TRBJ1-4; D remains unclear. The germline V gene encodes CDR1 MDHEN and CDR2 SYDVKM. V was cut by 5 bases and J by 7 bases, with 5 bases left in between. The CDR3 runs 11 residues. The DNA for the CDR3 is TGTGCCAGCAGTCGAGCTGAAAAACTGTTTTTT. It is translated as CASSRAEKLFF.

The CDR3 nucleotides read TGCAGCGGGGATCCAGGAGGAGGGGACGGCTACACCTTC. It yields the protein CSGDPGGGDGYTF. The chain joins TRBV29-1 to TRBJ1-2, with D possibly TRBD1 on 5 matching bases. The germline CDR1 and CDR2 sequences are SQVTM and ANQGSEA. Trimming cost V 7 bases and J 8 bases, with 20 bases left between them. The CDR3 extends over 13 amino acids.

In its sample, this clonotype was seen a few times. This chain joins TRBV20-1 and TRBJ2-1; 8 nucleotides line up with TRBD2. Per the germline V gene, CDR1 is DFQATT and CDR2 is SNEGSKA (reference sequence). Trimming took 6 bases from V and 4 from J; bases not matched to a gene: 8. This CDR3 is 14 amino acids long. The DNA for the CDR3 is TGCAGTGCATTATCGGGGGGGAGGTACAATGAGCAGTTCTTC. It codes for CSALSGGRYNEQFF.

The chain has TRBV15 and TRBJ1-2; possible D gene TRBD1, 5 bases. The V end was cut by 4 bases, the J end by 4 bases, with 10 bases between. This CDR3 is built from 13 residues. Germline CDR1 and CDR2: LNHNV and YYDKDF (reference sequence). The CDR3 DNA sequence: TGTGCCACCAGCAACGCAGGGTTCTATGGCTACACCTTC. This translates into CATSNAGFYGYTF.

This rearrangement joins TRBV2 to TRBJ2-3; no clear D. CDR1 is SNHLY, CDR2 FYNNEI, per germline. The length of the CDR3 is 15 residues. V lost 4 bases and J 7 bases, leaving 18 bases between the germline ends. CDR3 in amino acids: CASSARPAWANTQYF. Written as DNA, the CDR3 is TGTGCCAGCAGTGCTCGACCGGCGTGGGCGAATACGCAGTATTTT.

The rearrangement uses TRBV4-1 and TRBJ2-1; 10 bases agree with TRBD1. V dropped 0 bases and J dropped 7; count of bases not matched to a gene: 9. The CDR3 covers 17 residues. Germline assignment: CDR1 MGHRA and CDR2 YSYEKL. The CDR3 DNA reads as TGCGCCAGCAGCCAAGATTGGGAGGACAGGGGGGGAAATGAGCAGTTCTTC. It yields the protein CASSQDWEDRGGNEQFF.

The chain is built from TRBV6-5 and TRBJ2-4; D possibly corresponds to TRBD2 (6 bases). The end of the DNA is better explained by TRBJ2-7, so the J call may be wrong. The CDR3 sequence is 15 residues long. Germline V gene data show CDR1 as MNHEY and CDR2 as SVGAGI. Here the CDR3 DNA reads TGTGCCAGCAGTCCCACCGGGACTCACCCCTACGAGCAGTACTTC. Encoded protein: CASSPTGTHPYEQYF.